This T cell receptor (beta chain) was sequenced during a study of OX40 agonist ivuxolimab in advanced cancers. Here immunoSEQ multiplex PCR was the method, and the copy in TCRdb shows in-frame clones only, minus some. This sample has tens of thousands of clones; 89% occur once, and the top ten carry approximately 12%. Concerning this clone itself: Its antigen is still unknown.

The CDR3 has 17 amino acids. Germline CDR1 and CDR2: SGHDT and YYEEEE. V lost 4 bases to trimming and J lost 1 base, with 18 bases between them. Study results and caveats: Normalized expansion of T-cell clones was also low for some nonresponders.

This chain joins TRBV5-6 and TRBJ1-5; weak D call: TRBD1 (6 bases). The TCR sequence derives from an adult with an advanced solid tumor such as melanoma, head and neck, liver or kidney cancer. The sample here was CD4+ or CD8+ T cells sorted from blood, taken in a trial of the OX40 agonist ivuxolimab. The CDR3 DNA reads as TGTGCCAGCAGCCCCAAATGGGGGGCTGAAAGCAATCAGCCCCAGCATTTT. Its translation: CASSPKWGAESNQPQHF.